One sample yielded the 24 T cell receptor beta chains listed below, sequenced in a study of regulatory T cells in long-lasting Graves disease. Building of the TCR beta libraries involved iRepertoire HTBI primers and Arm-PCR of CDR3 regions. Via MiXCR, TCRdb re-called the multiplex PCR reads, giving one row per CDR3 protein. Of around 510,000 distinct CDR3 sequences detected, about a fifth appear once; the ten largest clones hold approximately 7.8%. Noted time point: persistent/refractory GD, antithyroid drugs over 5 years with positive TRAb. RNA isolated from PBMCs was used to make the TCR library. The source material was peripheral blood mononuclear cells (PBMCs), sampled when the disease was refractory, from a patient treated with antithyroid drugs. The receptor set was obtained from a female donor with Graves disease.

This clonotype showed up many times. The J gene is TRBJ1-5, the V gene TRBV7-9; the match to TRBD1 covers 8 bases. This CDR3 comprises 14 residues. From germline, CDR1 is SEHNR and CDR2 FQNEAQ (reference sequence). J was trimmed by 2 bases and V by 4 bases; bases with no gene match: 1. CDR3 residues: CASSWGQGNQPQHF. In nucleotides, the CDR3 is TGTGCCAGCAGCTGGGGACAGGGCAATCAGCCCCAGCATTTT.

V and J are TRBV19 and TRBJ2-7; unclear D gene. CDR1 is LNHDA and CDR2 is SQIVND in the germline V gene (reference sequence). The CDR3 extends over 14 amino acids. The ends were cut back, 4 bases at V and 1 base at J, with 11 bases in the middle. For the CDR3, the DNA is TGTGCCAGTAGTAGAGACCCTTCATCCTACGAGCAGTACTTC. It translates to CASSRDPSSYEQYF.

This chain joins TRBV15 and TRBJ2-1; TRBD1 agrees at 7 bases. The CDR3 consists of 16 residues. V was pared by 1 base and J by 5 bases, with 8 bases of the junction left unmatched. Per the germline V gene, CDR1 is LNHNV and CDR2 is YYDKDF (reference sequence). CDR3 protein: CATSRVRTGPNNEQFF. CDR3 coding DNA: TGTGCCACCAGCAGAGTTCGGACAGGTCCAAACAATGAGCAGTTCTTC.

This clonotype appeared many times. The gene calls are TRBV2 and TRBJ2-7, with TRBD2 matching over 11 bases. Germline V lookup: CDR1 SNHLY, CDR2 FYNNEI. The CDR3 has 15 amino acids. The trim removed 8 bases at V and 2 bases at J, leaving 8 bases unmatched. The CDR3, as DNA: TGTGCCAGCGGGGTAGCGGGAGGGCCTACCTACGAGCAGTACTTC. The encoded protein is CASGVAGGPTYEQYF. The entire variable domain, with the rest obtained from reference TRBV2 and TRBJ2-7, is as follows: EPEVTQTPSHQVTQMGQEVILRCVPISNHLYFYWYRQILGQKVEFLVSFYNNEISEKSEIFDDQFSVERPDGSNFTLKIRSTKLEDSAMYFCASGVAGGPTYEQYFGPGTRLTVT.

This clonotype was observed a handful of times. It may be a read error: a sequence one base away is much more abundant. The gene calls are TRBV11-2 and TRBJ2-7, with D perhaps matching TRBD2 (6 bases). The CDR3 totals 14 residues. The germline V gene encodes CDR1 SGHAT and CDR2 FQNNGV. V lost 3 bases, J lost 2 bases, and 11 bases lay in between. The CDR3 DNA sequence: TGTGCCAGCAGCTTCGCTAGCGACACCTACGAGCAGTACTTC. Residues: CASSFASDTYEQYF.

This clonotype was found many times. The rearrangement uses TRBV2 and TRBJ2-7, with TRBD1 identical over 10 bases. V lost 10 bases and J lost 3; bases outside the gene matches: 9. CDR1 and CDR2 from the germline V gene are SNHLY and FYNNEI. CDR3 length: 14 residues. The CDR3 DNA is TGTGCCACTTATCCGGGACAGGGGCTCTACGAGCAGTACTTC. Protein product: CATYPGQGLYEQYF.

This clonotype was seen only a few times. Here the CDR3 reads CASSYSISRSGTGELFF. In DNA form, the CDR3 reads TGTGCCAGCAGTTACTCGATAAGTCGTAGCGGGACCGGGGAGCTGTTTTTT. The rearrangement links TRBV2 to TRBJ2-2; TRBD2 matches at 7 bases. The germline gives CDR1 SNHLY, CDR2 FYNNEI. This CDR3 spans 17 amino acids. The V segment lost 5 bases and the J segment 5 bases; nucleotides outside the gene matches: 14. The whole variable domain, filled in from reference TRBV2 and TRBJ2-2, reads EPEVTQTPSHQVTQMGQEVILRCVPISNHLYFYWYRQILGQKVEFLVSFYNNEISEKSEIFDDQFSVERPDGSNFTLKIRSTKLEDSAMYFCASSYSISRSGTGELFFGEGSRLTVL.

In this sample, this clonotype turned up many times. The V call is TRBV2, the J call TRBJ1-5; D is possibly TRBD1 (6 bases). CDR3 length equals 11 residues. V was shortened by 6 bases and J by 9 bases, with 9 bases between the two germline ends. The V gene's germline CDR1 is SNHLY and CDR2 FYNNEI. The CDR3 protein is CASRDSWPQHF. The CDR3 DNA sequence: TGTGCCAGCAGGGACAGTTGGCCCCAGCATTTT.

Many counts were recorded for this clonotype. V and J are TRBV25-1 and TRBJ1-2; no clear D. This CDR3 region has 14 residues. Germline CDR1 MGHDK, CDR2 SYGVNS. V was pared by 3 bases and J by 5 bases, with 13 bases between. CDR3 region: CASSERAGDYGYTF. CDR3 in DNA: TGTGCCAGCAGTGAGCGTGCTGGGGATTATGGCTACACCTTC.

This clonotype was counted a few times. The rearrangement uses TRBV14 and TRBJ2-7; 9 bases align to TRBD2. This CDR3 is 15 amino acids long. Germline lookup yields CDR1 SGHDN and CDR2 FVKESK. V gave up 1 base and J gave up 5 bases; unmatched junction bases: 6. CDR3 region: CASSQVAGDVDEQYF. In DNA, the CDR3 is TGTGCCAGCAGCCAAGTAGCGGGAGACGTAGACGAGCAGTACTTC.

This clonotype has more than one count but fewer than ten. The chain combines TRBV19 with TRBJ2-5, with 8 nucleotides matching TRBD2. The junction had 6 bases not matched to a gene; V was cut back by 3 bases and J by 3 bases. The germline gives CDR1 LNHDA, CDR2 SQIVND (reference sequence). The CDR3 has 15 residues. CDR3 sequence reads: CASSMLRTSKETQYF. CDR3 nucleotides: TGTGCCAGTAGTATGCTTCGGACTAGCAAAGAGACCCAGTACTTC. The full variable domain, its missing parts supplied by reference TRBV19 and TRBJ2-5, is DGGITQSPKYLFRKEGQNVTLSCEQNLNHDAMYWYRQDPGQGLRLIYYSQIVNDFQKGDIAEGYSVSREKKESFPLTVTSAQKNPTAFYLCASSMLRTSKETQYFGPGTRLLVL.

This clonotype has at least ten counts. This sequence joins TRBV28 and TRBJ2-7, with 9 bases lining up with TRBD2. Trimming took 2 bases from V and 0 from J; bases not matched to a gene: 11. This CDR3 contains 18 residues. CDR1 MDHEN and CDR2 SYDVKM come from the germline V gene. In DNA, the CDR3 is TGTGCCAGCAGTTTACCCCTCCGTCTAGCGGGATTCTCCTACGAGCAGTACTTC. Translated, it gives CASSLPLRLAGFSYEQYF.

J is TRBJ2-7 and V is TRBV6-1; TRBD2 might be the D (7 bases). The length of the CDR3 is 18 residues. In germline, CDR1 is MNHNS, CDR2 SASEGT. The germline V and J ends were trimmed by 5 bases and 2 bases, with 25 bases remaining between them. The CDR3 spells CASSYLLEGGGVPYEQYF. CDR3 DNA sequence: TGTGCCAGCAGTTACCTTTTGGAAGGGGGAGGGGTTCCCTACGAGCAGTACTTC.

This clonotype was seen many times. The V gene is TRBV7-9, the J gene TRBJ2-7; 7 nucleotides match TRBD1. V was clipped by 3 bases and J by 5 bases; unmatched bases: 1. CDR1 is SEHNR, CDR2 FQNEAQ, per germline (reference sequence). The CDR3 runs to 12 residues. The CDR3 bases are TGTGCCAGCAGCTTGGGGACAGACGAGCAGTACTTC. Translation: CASSLGTDEQYF.

This clonotype was counted only a few times. The genes are TRBV12-3 or TRBV12-4 and TRBJ2-1; maybe TRBD1 (6 bases). The CDR3 sequence is 14 residues long. Trimming stripped 7 bases from V and 6 bases from J, with 16 bases between. The CDR3 spells CASTLGHSRNEQFF. CDR3 DNA sequence: TGTGCCAGCACTTTGGGACACAGTCGCAATGAGCAGTTCTTC.

This clonotype was picked up many times. This sequence joins TRBV7-3 and TRBJ1-1; possibly TRBD1 for D (6 bases). The V and J ends lost 5 bases and 5 bases respectively, with 18 bases between them. This CDR3 has 15 residues. Looked up from germline, CDR1 is SGHTA and CDR2 is FQGTGA. Written as DNA, the CDR3 is TGTGCCAGCAGCGGAACCCAGGGGCTGGGGACTGAAGCTTTCTTT. Translation: CASSGTQGLGTEAFF.

This clonotype was counted only a few times. This chain links TRBV4-1 with TRBJ1-2; D unresolved. Germline loops: CDR1 MGHRA, CDR2 YSYEKL. V shed 1 base and J shed 1 base, with 13 bases lying between them. This CDR3 has 16 residues. The CDR3 loop is CASSQVGSSLNYGYTF. Written as DNA, the CDR3 is TGCGCCAGCAGCCAAGTGGGGAGTTCGCTTAACTATGGCTACACCTTC.

The J gene is TRBJ1-2, the V gene TRBV6-2 or TRBV6-3, with D maybe TRBD1 (5 bases). This CDR3 comprises 13 residues. From germline, CDR1 is MNHEY and CDR2 SVGEGT. Trimming took off 0 bases at V and 8 bases at J, with 10 bases between the two ends. In DNA, the CDR3 is TGTGCCAGCAGTTACTCAGGTGGGGGGGGCTACACCTTC. This sequence encodes CASSYSGGGGYTF.

This clonotype was observed at least ten times. One end of the junction is discordant with germline, which a read error may explain. The rearrangement links TRBV28 to TRBJ2-5, with 10 bases fitting TRBD1. The CDR3 sequence is 13 residues long. Germline-derived CDR1 and CDR2 are MDHEN and SYDVKM. The CDR3 DNA follows: TGTGCCAGCAGTCTAGGACAGGGGGAGGCTTCGGACTTC. Amino acid sequence: CASSLGQGEASDF.

This clonotype was detected ten times or more. The CDR3 protein is CASSLLHEQYF. The CDR3 region has the DNA TGTGCCAGCAGCTTACTCCACGAGCAGTACTTC. J is TRBJ2-7 and V is TRBV11-2; D is unclear. The length of the CDR3 is 11 residues. Looked up from germline, CDR1 is SGHAT and CDR2 is FQNNGV. The V end lost 2 bases, the J end lost 5 bases, and 4 bases lay between the germline ends.

Of note for this clonotype: The junction shows a germline mismatch at one end, possibly a read error. Written as DNA, the CDR3 is TGCGCCAGCCGGGGACAGGTTGCAACTAATGAAAAACCGTTTTTT. It translates to CASRGQVATNEKPFF. V usage is TRBV4-1 and J usage is TRBJ1-4; 8 bases agree with TRBD1. This CDR3 is 15 amino acids long. Germline V gene sequence: CDR1 MGHRA, CDR2 YSYEKL.

This clonotype has just a few counts. The chain links TRBV7-9 to TRBJ2-5; D remains unclear. CDR1 SEHNR and CDR2 FQNEAQ come from the germline V gene (reference sequence). The V gene lost 4 bases and the J gene lost 5 bases, with 11 bases spanning the gap. The CDR3 totals 13 residues. The CDR3 DNA follows: TGTGCCAGCAGCTGGACCGAAGCCGAGACCCAGTACTTC. Protein sequence: CASSWTEAETQYF.

This clonotype was seen at least ten times. This chain links TRBV12-3 or TRBV12-4 with TRBJ1-5, with D possibly being TRBD1 (5 bases). The CDR3 is 12 residues long. Deletions cut 6 bases from V and 7 bases from J, with 10 bases between. Written as DNA, the CDR3 is TGTGCCAGCAGGAAGGGACGACAGCCCCAGCATTTT. Encoded protein: CASRKGRQPQHF.

This clonotype has at least ten counts. V is TRBV28 and J is TRBJ2-7, with TRBD2 identical over 7 bases. This CDR3 comprises 15 residues. J gave up 5 bases and V 6 bases, and 13 bases lay outside the gene matches. CDR1 and CDR2 (germline): MDHEN, SYDVKM. CDR3 nucleotide sequence: TGTGCCAGCAGGATCGTGGGGACTAAGGTCCACGAGCAGTACTTC. This translates into CASRIVGTKVHEQYF.